The T cell receptor (beta chain) described here comes from a study of CD4+ T cells in melanoma. Sequenced by immunoSEQ multiplex PCR; TCRdb stores in-frame clones only, minus some. The sample yields over 130,000 clones, about nine tenths seen once. The TCR sequence derives from a human donor with melanoma.

The DNA for the CDR3 is TGTGCCTGGAGTACGGGGGCGAACACCGGGGAGCTGTTTTTT. It encodes CAWSTGANTGELFF. The J gene is TRBJ2-2, the V gene TRBV30; tentative D call: TRBD2 (6 bases). In germline, CDR1 is GTSNPN, CDR2 SVGIG (reference sequence). Trimming took off 2 bases at V and 0 bases at J, with 7 bases between the two ends. The CDR3 is made up of 14 amino acids.